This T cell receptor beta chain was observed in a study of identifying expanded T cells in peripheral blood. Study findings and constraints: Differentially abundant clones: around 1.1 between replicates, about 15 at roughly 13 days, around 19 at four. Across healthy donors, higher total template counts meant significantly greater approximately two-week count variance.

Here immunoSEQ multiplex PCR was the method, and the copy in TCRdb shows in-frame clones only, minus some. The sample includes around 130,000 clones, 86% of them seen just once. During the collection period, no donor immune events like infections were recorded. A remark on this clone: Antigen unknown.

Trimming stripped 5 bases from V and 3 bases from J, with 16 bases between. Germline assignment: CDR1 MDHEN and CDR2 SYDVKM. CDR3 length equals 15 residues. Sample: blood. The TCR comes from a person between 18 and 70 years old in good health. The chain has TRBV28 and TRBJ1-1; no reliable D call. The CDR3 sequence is CASSIGGGGDTEAFF. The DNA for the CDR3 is TGTGCCAGCAGTATTGGAGGCGGCGGGGACACTGAAGCTTTCTTT.